Listed below are T cell receptor beta chains from one sample, sequenced in a study of blood T cell repertoires in COVID-19. TCRdb keeps only in-frame clones here, not all; method: immunoSEQ multiplex PCR. The sample lists about 220,000 clones; roughly 80% were seen once. Specimen: PBMCs or T cells enriched from blood (not recorded which). These TCRs come from a woman aged 35 to 49 with acute COVID-19. The CDR3 runs from the conserved cysteine through the conserved F or W. A D gene is named only where the DNA matches it firmly. Size is stated for part of the rows, as once, few or many counts, or as a class when the clone is expanded.

v_call: TRBV16; d_call: TRBD2; clone_size: .; j_call: TRBJ2-7; cdr3_nt: TGTGCCAGCAGCCACGGGACTAAGCTCTACGAGCAGTACTTC; cdr3_aa: CASSHGTKLYEQYF
v_call: TRBV28; d_call: .; clone_size: .; j_call: TRBJ1-6; cdr3_nt: TGTGCCAGCAGTTTCCCCCAGGCTAATAATTCACCCCTCCACTTT; cdr3_aa: CASSFPQANNSPLHF
v_call: TRBV12-3/TRBV12-4; d_call: .; clone_size: .; j_call: TRBJ2-1; cdr3_nt: TGTGCCAGCATCAGCGGATACAATGAGCAGTTCTTC; cdr3_aa: CASISGYNEQFF
v_call: TRBV25-1; d_call: .; clone_size: .; j_call: TRBJ1-5; cdr3_nt: TGTGCCAGCACCCCGGGGGGTAGCAATCAGCCCCAGCATTTT; cdr3_aa: CASTPGGSNQPQHF
v_call: TRBV5-6; d_call: TRBD2; clone_size: .; j_call: TRBJ2-1; cdr3_nt: TGTGCCAGCAGCTTGGCGGCTAGCGGGGGCGGTGAGCAGTTCTTC; cdr3_aa: CASSLAASGGGEQFF
v_call: TRBV18; d_call: .; clone_size: .; j_call: TRBJ2-3; cdr3_nt: TGTGCCAGCTCACCAGTTAGGCGACAGATCACAGATACGCAGTATTTT; cdr3_aa: CASSPVRRQITDTQYF
v_call: TRBV5-1; d_call: TRBD1; clone_size: few; j_call: TRBJ1-2; cdr3_nt: TGCGCCAGCAGCTATACCTCCGGGACAGATTACACCTTC; cdr3_aa: CASSYTSGTDYTF
v_call: TRBV6-2/TRBV6-3; d_call: TRBD1; clone_size: .; j_call: TRBJ1-3; cdr3_nt: TGTGCCAGCAGTTTCCCACCGGGACAGCTCTCTGGAAACACCATATATTTT; cdr3_aa: CASSFPPGQLSGNTIYF
v_call: TRBV25-1; d_call: TRBD1; clone_size: .; j_call: TRBJ2-1; cdr3_nt: TGTGCCAGCAGGAGTACAGGGGTCTCATTTATGAATGAGCAGTTCTTC; cdr3_aa: CASRSTGVSFMNEQFF
v_call: TRBV7-2; d_call: .; clone_size: .; j_call: TRBJ2-5; cdr3_nt: TGTGCCAGCAGCTTATTCACTAGCAGTCAAGAGACCCAGTACTTC; cdr3_aa: CASSLFTSSQETQYF
v_call: TRBV6-5; d_call: TRBD2; clone_size: .; j_call: TRBJ2-7; cdr3_nt: TGTGCCAGCAGCGGACTAGCGGGAGACTACGAGCAGTACTTC; cdr3_aa: CASSGLAGDYEQYF
v_call: TRBV5-1; d_call: TRBD2; clone_size: .; j_call: TRBJ2-3; cdr3_nt: TGCGCCAGCAGCTTGGAAATCGGTGCGGGAGCCGTCCGGGATACGCAGTATTTT; cdr3_aa: CASSLEIGAGAVRDTQYF
v_call: TRBV28; d_call: TRBD1; clone_size: .; j_call: TRBJ1-2; cdr3_nt: TGTGCCAGCAGGATACAGGGGCGCCACTATGGCTACACCTTC; cdr3_aa: CASRIQGRHYGYTF
v_call: TRBV10-3; d_call: .; clone_size: .; j_call: TRBJ1-3; cdr3_nt: TGTGCCATCAGTGATCCAGGGTCGGGAAACACCATATATTTT; cdr3_aa: CAISDPGSGNTIYF
v_call: TRBV11-1; d_call: TRBD1; clone_size: .; j_call: TRBJ2-5; cdr3_nt: TGTGCCAGCAGCTCCGAAAGACAGGGACAAGAGACCCAGTACTTC; cdr3_aa: CASSSERQGQETQYF
v_call: TRBV5-1; d_call: .; clone_size: .; j_call: TRBJ2-7; cdr3_nt: TGCGCCAGCAGCCGGGGAGAAAACTACGAGCAGTACTTC; cdr3_aa: CASSRGENYEQYF
v_call: TRBV27; d_call: .; clone_size: .; j_call: TRBJ1-4; cdr3_nt: TGTGCCAGCAGACGGCAGCGCAATGAAAAACTGTTTTTT; cdr3_aa: CASRRQRNEKLFF
v_call: TRBV3-1/TRBV3-2; d_call: TRBD2; clone_size: .; j_call: TRBJ2-1; cdr3_nt: TGTGCCAGCAGCCTATCCGGGACTAGCGGGAGGGCCGGGTTAAATGAGCAGTTCTTC; cdr3_aa: CASSLSGTSGRAGLNEQFF
v_call: TRBV4-1; d_call: TRBD2; clone_size: .; j_call: TRBJ2-1; cdr3_nt: TGCGCCAGCAGCCAAGAGAGGAGCGGGGGGGCCTATGAGCAGTTCTTC; cdr3_aa: CASSQERSGGAYEQFF
v_call: TRBV19; d_call: .; clone_size: .; j_call: TRBJ1-5; cdr3_nt: TGTGCCAGTATATTCTTCTGTGTGCCCCAGCATTTT; cdr3_aa: CASIFFCVPQHF
v_call: TRBV30; d_call: .; clone_size: .; j_call: TRBJ1-2; cdr3_nt: TGTGCCTGGAGTGTAGGTTCCGGGGGAGTAGATGGCTACACCTTC; cdr3_aa: CAWSVGSGGVDGYTF
v_call: TRBV10-3; d_call: TRBD2; clone_size: .; j_call: TRBJ2-7; cdr3_nt: TGTGCCATCGGCCGTTCTAGCGGGAGGGGGCCCGAGCAGTACTTC; cdr3_aa: CAIGRSSGRGPEQYF
v_call: TRBV29-1; d_call: .; clone_size: few; j_call: TRBJ1-2; cdr3_nt: TGCAGCGTTGAGTCAAGTACCCTACCTGTTGGCTACACCTTC; cdr3_aa: CSVESSTLPVGYTF
v_call: TRBV4-3; d_call: TRBD1; clone_size: .; j_call: TRBJ2-7; cdr3_nt: TGCGCCAGCAGCTTTCGACAGGGAGTATTCTACGAGCAGTACTTC; cdr3_aa: CASSFRQGVFYEQYF
v_call: TRBV30; d_call: .; clone_size: .; j_call: TRBJ2-3; cdr3_nt: TGTGCCTGGAGTAGGGGATCTAGCACAGATACGCAGTATTTT; cdr3_aa: CAWSRGSSTDTQYF
v_call: TRBV28; d_call: TRBD1; clone_size: .; j_call: TRBJ1-4; cdr3_nt: TGTGCCAGTAAGCTGCAGGGACAGGGGGGAGAAAAACTGTTTTTT; cdr3_aa: CASKLQGQGGEKLFF
v_call: TRBV3-1/TRBV3-2; d_call: .; clone_size: .; j_call: TRBJ2-7; cdr3_nt: TGTGCCAGCAGCCAAGAGCTCCGAGGGCCGCAGTACTTC; cdr3_aa: CASSQELRGPQYF
v_call: TRBV3-1/TRBV3-2; d_call: .; clone_size: .; j_call: TRBJ2-1; cdr3_nt: TGTGCCAGCAGCCAAGATCTAAGGGCGGGGAGCTCCTACAATGAGCAGTTCTTC; cdr3_aa: CASSQDLRAGSSYNEQFF
v_call: TRBV19; d_call: .; clone_size: .; j_call: TRBJ1-2; cdr3_nt: TGTGCCAGTAACCCCACGGCGGGGGAGAAAGGCTACACCTTC; cdr3_aa: CASNPTAGEKGYTF
v_call: TRBV28; d_call: .; clone_size: once; j_call: TRBJ2-5; cdr3_nt: TGTGCCAGCAGTTCAGCCCCGCAGCGGGAGACCCAGTACTTC; cdr3_aa: CASSSAPQRETQYF
v_call: TRBV29-1; d_call: .; clone_size: .; j_call: TRBJ1-4; cdr3_nt: TGCAGCGTTCCTGGGGGGGGCCCTAATGAAAAACTGTTTTTT; cdr3_aa: CSVPGGGPNEKLFF
v_call: TRBV7-3; d_call: TRBD1; clone_size: .; j_call: TRBJ1-6; cdr3_nt: TGTGCCAGCAGCTTAAGTGGTAGGGACAGAGAAACTAATTCACCCCTCCACTTT; cdr3_aa: CASSLSGRDRETNSPLHF
v_call: TRBV29-1; d_call: .; clone_size: .; j_call: TRBJ1-3; cdr3_nt: TGCAGCGTTGACAGGGTAAACACCATATATTTT; cdr3_aa: CSVDRVNTIYF
v_call: TRBV10-3; d_call: .; clone_size: .; j_call: TRBJ1-5; cdr3_nt: TGTGCCATCAGTGAGGACAGTGGGGATGGCGAGCCCCAGCATTTT; cdr3_aa: CAISEDSGDGEPQHF
v_call: TRBV6-1; d_call: .; clone_size: .; j_call: TRBJ2-1; cdr3_nt: TGTGCCAGCAGTGAATATGAGAGGGGGGGTGTCCGGGATGAGCAGTTCTTC; cdr3_aa: CASSEYERGGVRDEQFF
v_call: TRBV4-3; d_call: TRBD1; clone_size: many; j_call: TRBJ1-2; cdr3_nt: TGCGCCAGCAGCCAAACAGGGGGCGCGGAAGGCTACACCTTC; cdr3_aa: CASSQTGGAEGYTF
v_call: TRBV5-1; d_call: TRBD1; clone_size: .; j_call: TRBJ2-5; cdr3_nt: TGCGCCAGCAGCCCGGGACAGAAACAAGAGACCCAGTACTTC; cdr3_aa: CASSPGQKQETQYF
v_call: TRBV27; d_call: .; clone_size: .; j_call: TRBJ1-5; cdr3_nt: TGTGCCAGCAGTTTTAGCAGACAGGTTCAGCCCCAGCATTTT; cdr3_aa: CASSFSRQVQPQHF
v_call: TRBV2; d_call: TRBD1; clone_size: once; j_call: TRBJ1-5; cdr3_nt: TGTGCCAGCGGGGCCCGACACGGGACAGCCGTCAATCAGCCCCAGCATTTT; cdr3_aa: CASGARHGTAVNQPQHF
v_call: TRBV4-2; d_call: .; clone_size: .; j_call: TRBJ1-5; cdr3_nt: TGTGCCAGCAGCCAAGATATGGGGGCCCGGCAGCCCCAGCATTTT; cdr3_aa: CASSQDMGARQPQHF
v_call: TRBV20-1; d_call: .; clone_size: .; j_call: TRBJ1-1; cdr3_nt: TGCAGTGCTATTATGAACACTGAAGCTTTCTTT; cdr3_aa: CSAIMNTEAFF
v_call: TRBV10-3; d_call: TRBD1; clone_size: .; j_call: TRBJ2-5; cdr3_nt: TGTGCCATCAGTGATAGGGGACAGGGAACCCTCCAAGAGACCCAGTACTTC; cdr3_aa: CAISDRGQGTLQETQYF
v_call: TRBV19; d_call: .; clone_size: .; j_call: TRBJ1-1; cdr3_nt: TGTGCCAGTAGAAGTTCGATAACGATGCCACGGGTCACTGAAGCTTTCTTT; cdr3_aa: CASRSSITMPRVTEAFF
v_call: TRBV28; d_call: TRBD1; clone_size: .; j_call: TRBJ2-7; cdr3_nt: TGTGCCAGCAGTCTTTGGGACAGGGCCCACGAGCAGTACTTC; cdr3_aa: CASSLWDRAHEQYF
v_call: TRBV5-1; d_call: .; clone_size: .; j_call: TRBJ2-5; cdr3_nt: TGCGCCAGCAGCTTGGGTGCGGCGGGGGCCAGGGAGACCCAGTACTTC; cdr3_aa: CASSLGAAGARETQYF
v_call: TRBV2; d_call: .; clone_size: .; j_call: TRBJ2-7; cdr3_nt: TGTGCCAGCAGTGATTTTACCTACGAGCAGTACTTC; cdr3_aa: CASSDFTYEQYF
v_call: TRBV7-2; d_call: .; clone_size: .; j_call: TRBJ1-5; cdr3_nt: TGTGCCAGCAGCCAGTCAGGGAGCGGGAATCAGCCCCAGCATTTT; cdr3_aa: CASSQSGSGNQPQHF
v_call: TRBV2; d_call: .; clone_size: .; j_call: TRBJ1-1; cdr3_nt: TGTGCCAGCAGTGAAGCAGGCAGGCATGAAGCTTTCTTT; cdr3_aa: CASSEAGRHEAFF
v_call: TRBV5-1; d_call: TRBD2; clone_size: .; j_call: TRBJ2-3; cdr3_nt: TGCGCCAGCAGCCGCGGAGCTAGCGGGAGGGCCGGGGATACGCAGTATTTT; cdr3_aa: CASSRGASGRAGDTQYF
v_call: TRBV5-6; d_call: TRBD2; clone_size: many; j_call: TRBJ2-1; cdr3_nt: TGTGCCAGCAGCTTAGGGACTAGTAGTTACAATGAGCAGTTCTTC; cdr3_aa: CASSLGTSSYNEQFF
v_call: TRBV10-3; d_call: TRBD1; clone_size: .; j_call: TRBJ1-1; cdr3_nt: TGTGCCATCAGGTACACAGGGGACACTGAAGCTTTCTTT; cdr3_aa: CAIRYTGDTEAFF
v_call: TRBV18; d_call: .; clone_size: .; j_call: TRBJ2-1; cdr3_nt: TGTGCCAGCTCACCACCGGCCAATGATAATGAGCAGTTCTTC; cdr3_aa: CASSPPANDNEQFF
v_call: TRBV5-8; d_call: TRBD2; clone_size: .; j_call: TRBJ2-5; cdr3_nt: TGTGCCAGCAGCTCCCAGAGCGGGGTACAAGAGACCCAGTACTTC; cdr3_aa: CASSSQSGVQETQYF
v_call: TRBV6-2/TRBV6-3; d_call: .; clone_size: .; j_call: TRBJ1-4; cdr3_nt: TGTGCCAGCAGTGCCGGTGGCAGGGAGGGATGGCTGTTTTTT; cdr3_aa: CASSAGGREGWLFF